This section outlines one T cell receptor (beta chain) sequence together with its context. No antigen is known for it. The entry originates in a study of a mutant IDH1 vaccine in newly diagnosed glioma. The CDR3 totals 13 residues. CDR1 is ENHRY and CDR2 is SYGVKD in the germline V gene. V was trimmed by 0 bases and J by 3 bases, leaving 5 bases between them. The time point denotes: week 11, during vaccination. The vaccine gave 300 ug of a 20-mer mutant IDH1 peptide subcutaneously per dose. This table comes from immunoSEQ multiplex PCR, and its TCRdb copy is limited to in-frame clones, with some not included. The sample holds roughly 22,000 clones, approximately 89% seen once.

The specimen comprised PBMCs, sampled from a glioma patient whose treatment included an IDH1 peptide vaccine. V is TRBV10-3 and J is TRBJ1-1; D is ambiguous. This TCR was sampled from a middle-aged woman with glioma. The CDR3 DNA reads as TGTGCCATCAGTGAGTCGCGGGACACTGAAGCTTTCTTT. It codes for CAISESRDTEAFF.